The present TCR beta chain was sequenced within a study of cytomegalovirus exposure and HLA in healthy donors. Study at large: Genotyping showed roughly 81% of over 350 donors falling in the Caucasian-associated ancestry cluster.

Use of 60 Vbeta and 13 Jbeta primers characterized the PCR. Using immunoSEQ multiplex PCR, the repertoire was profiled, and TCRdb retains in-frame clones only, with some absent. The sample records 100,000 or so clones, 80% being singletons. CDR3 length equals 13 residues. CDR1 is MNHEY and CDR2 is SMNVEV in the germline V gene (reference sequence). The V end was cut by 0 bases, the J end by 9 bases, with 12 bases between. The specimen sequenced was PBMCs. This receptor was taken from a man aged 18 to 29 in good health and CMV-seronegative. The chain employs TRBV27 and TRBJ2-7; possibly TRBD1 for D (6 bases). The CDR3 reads CASSLSLQDRQYF. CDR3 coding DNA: TGTGCCAGCAGTTTATCTCTCCAGGACAGGCAGTACTTC.